Given below is one TCR beta chain in context. Antigen: not known. The data stem from a study of T-cell memory formation after mild COVID-19. Overall study: TCR clusters were mostly donor specific. Overall study results and limits: Second-wave clones with a day 37 peak had unconfirmed SARS-CoV-2 specificity. The study found balanced CD4/CD8 in clones contracting day 15 to 85 and a CD4+ lean in later expanders.

One entry per CDR3 protein results from TCRdb running MiXCR on the 5' RACE reads. This repertoire shows about 240,000 distinct CDR3 sequences, 8.5% to 9.5% found once; its top ten account for 20% to 25%. The CDR3 has 14 residues. Germline loops: CDR1 MRHNA, CDR2 SNTAGT. V was shortened by 5 bases and J by 3 bases, with 12 bases between the two germline ends. The V gene is TRBV6-4, the J gene TRBJ2-3, with D unclear. The origin of this receptor is a man between 18 and 35 years old who had mild COVID-19 (a few samples of this study predate the infection). Cell type and time point are not known. The material sequenced was PBMCs or a T cell subset sorted from them (not recorded which). The CDR3 here is CASSPGWGTDTQYF. The CDR3 region has the DNA TGTGCCAGCAGTCCCGGGTGGGGAACAGATACGCAGTATTTT.